Given below is one T cell receptor beta chain in context. This sample includes further DNA sequences coding for the same CDR3. The authors' processing: Reference gene primer amplification gave nucleated cell count estimates. Method: immunoSEQ multiplex PCR; TCRdb's copy keeps in-frame clones and lacks some. From that table come the V and J calls and clone size; the DNA was used to work out D and trimming. The sample carries 200,000 to 250,000 clones, around 80% recorded once. This entry is derived from a study of blood T cell repertoires in COVID-19. At the level of the study: There were acute and convalescent COVID-19 samples, and they came from the United States, Italy and Spain. The cDNA or gDNA used as material had been derived from T cells, B-cell-depleted T cells, or PBMCs.

Sequenced input: peripheral blood. The sequence derives from a woman aged 40 to 55 with acute or convalescent COVID-19.

This CDR3 is CASSPDRNGYTF. CDR3 DNA: TGTGCCAGCTCACCGGACAGGAATGGCTACACCTTC. The gene calls are TRBV18 and TRBJ1-2; 7 positions match TRBD1. The CDR3 covers 12 residues. The V and J ends lost 3 bases and 6 bases, in that order; junction bases with no gene match: 1. Germline V gene sequence: CDR1 KGHSH, CDR2 LQKENI.